Below are 32 T cell receptor beta chains sequenced from a single sample in a study of technical replicates of blood from a handful of donors. Here immunoSEQ multiplex PCR was the method, and the copy in TCRdb shows in-frame clones only, minus some. The table has around 71,000 clones, roughly 92% seen once. The sample taken for sequencing was T cells isolated from PBMCs. The receptors here all came from a human donor in good health.

The rearrangement joins TRBV10-3 to TRBJ1-2, with TRBD1 matching over 9 bases. From germline, CDR1 is ENHRY and CDR2 SYGVKD. This CDR3 has 19 residues. J was trimmed by 1 base and V by 3 bases; bases with no gene match: 15. CDR3 amino acids: CAISEEKGGQGLFNYGYTF. CDR3 DNA sequence: TGTGCCATCAGTGAAGAAAAAGGGGGACAGGGACTTTTTAACTATGGCTACACCTTC.

The genes are TRBV29-1 and TRBJ2-1; TRBD2 aligns across 10 bases. The germline V gene has CDR1 SQVTM and CDR2 ANQGSEA. The ends lost 6 bases at V and 4 bases at J; junction bases unmatched: 6. This CDR3 spans 14 amino acids. The CDR3 here is CSVGRTSGYNEQFF. The DNA for the CDR3 is TGCAGCGTGGGGAGGACTAGCGGTTACAATGAGCAGTTCTTC.

The CDR3 DNA reads TGTGCCAGCAGCCAACACCCCCAGGGAAACACTGAAGCTTTCTTT. It translates to CASSQHPQGNTEAFF. J is TRBJ1-1 and V is TRBV9; a weak D match, TRBD1 (5 bases). This CDR3 is 15 amino acids long. Germline CDR1 is SGDLS and CDR2 is YYNGEE. The V gene lost 4 bases and the J gene lost 2 bases, with 15 bases spanning the gap.

The V gene is TRBV5-1, the J gene TRBJ1-5; D remains ambiguous. The CDR3 consists of 15 residues. Trimming took 0 bases from V and 0 from J, leaving 7 bases between them. CDR1 and CDR2 from the germline V gene are SGHRS and YFSETQ. The CDR3 loop reads CASSLGGDSNQPQHF. The CDR3, as DNA: TGCGCCAGCAGCTTGGGCGGGGATAGCAATCAGCCCCAGCATTTT. Full variable domain (rest looked up from reference TRBV5-1 and TRBJ1-5): KAGVTQTPRYLIKTRGQQVTLSCSPISGHRSVSWYQQTPGQGLQFLFEYFSETQRNKGNFPGRFSGRQFSNSRSEMNVSTLELGDSALYLCASSLGGDSNQPQHFGDGTRLSIL.

The chain carries TRBV6-5 and TRBJ1-1, with D hard to call. Germline V gene data show CDR1 as MNHEY and CDR2 as SVGAGI. Trimming removed 0 bases at V and 4 bases at J, with 15 bases between. The CDR3 length is 16 residues. Written as DNA, the CDR3 is TGTGCCAGCAGTTACTCATACCCGCCAGGATCCACTGAAGCTTTCTTT. This translates into CASSYSYPPGSTEAFF.

This clone was counted between two and nine times. The chain combines TRBV19 with TRBJ2-3, with 7 bases matching TRBD2. The CDR3 loop spans 15 amino acids. Germline-derived CDR1 and CDR2 are LNHDA and SQIVND (reference sequence). The junction had 10 bases not matched to a gene; V was cut back by 8 bases and J by 2 bases. The chain's CDR3 is CASGGVAVPTDTQYF. CDR3 DNA: TGTGCCAGTGGGGGGGTAGCGGTACCCACAGATACGCAGTATTTT.

The J gene is TRBJ1-1, the V gene TRBV5-1; D uncertain. This CDR3 comprises 13 residues. V was shortened by 1 base and J by 0 bases, with 4 bases between the two germline ends. Germline CDR1 SGHRS, CDR2 YFSETQ. The CDR3 coding sequence is TGCGCCAGCAGCTTGAATATGAACACTGAAGCTTTCTTT. It specifies CASSLNMNTEAFF.

This rearrangement joins TRBV29-1 to TRBJ2-3; D is undetermined. Per the germline V gene, CDR1 is SQVTM and CDR2 is ANQGSEA. The V end lost 6 bases, the J end lost 2 bases, and 9 bases lay between the germline ends. The length of the CDR3 is 12 residues. The CDR3 sequence is CSVAESTDTQYF. In nucleotides, the CDR3 is TGCAGCGTCGCGGAGTCCACAGATACGCAGTATTTT.

This sequence joins TRBV14 and TRBJ1-2; TRBD1 matches at 7 bases. J was trimmed by 5 bases and V by 1 base; bases with no gene match: 4. Germline CDR1 SGHDN, CDR2 FVKESK. The CDR3 has 14 residues. Here the CDR3 DNA reads TGTGCCAGCAGCCAAGTTCCGGGACAGTATGGCTACACCTTC. Amino acids: CASSQVPGQYGYTF.

The CDR3 loop is CASTLDRGPYGYTF. Written as DNA, the CDR3 is TGTGCCAGCACCCTAGACAGGGGACCCTATGGCTACACCTTC. The chain employs TRBV21-1 and TRBJ1-2; TRBD1, the table's D call, lacks a check against the DNA. TRBV21-1 counts as a pseudogene. This CDR3 is 14 amino acids long.

This clone was counted between two and nine times. This rearrangement joins TRBV5-1 to TRBJ1-1; weak D call: TRBD1 (5 bases). The germline V and J ends were trimmed by 4 bases and 5 bases, with 12 bases remaining between them. The V gene's germline CDR1 is SGHRS and CDR2 YFSETQ. The CDR3 consists of 13 residues. The CDR3 DNA follows: TGCGCCAGCAGCCTTTCAGGGAGGACTGAAGCTTTCTTT. It translates to CASSLSGRTEAFF.

Regarding this clone: This CDR3 is also generated by other DNA sequences in the sample. The J gene is TRBJ2-6, the V gene TRBV7-3, with a possible D match to TRBD2 (6 bases). The V gene lost 1 base and the J gene lost 0 bases, with 7 bases spanning the gap. Germline-derived CDR1 and CDR2 are SGHTA and FQGTGA. The CDR3 covers 16 residues. The DNA of the CDR3 is TGTGCCAGCAGCTTAAACGGGGGCTCTGGGGCCAACGTCCTGACTTTC. Translated, it gives CASSLNGGSGANVLTF.

The chain links TRBV14 to TRBJ1-2; the D gene is possibly TRBD1 (6 bases). Germline V CDR1 and CDR2: SGHDN, FVKESK. The V end was cut by 4 bases, the J end by 6 bases, with 15 bases between. The CDR3 length is 14 residues. The CDR3 loop is CASSPQDSLNGYTF. CDR3 sequence (DNA): TGTGCCAGCAGCCCCCAGGACAGTCTAAATGGCTACACCTTC.

This clone was picked up one time. The chain carries TRBV19 and TRBJ2-2; TRBD1 matches at 8 bases. CDR1 and CDR2 (germline): LNHDA, SQIVND (reference sequence). Trimming took 2 bases from V and 3 from J; bases not matched to a gene: 5. The CDR3 extends over 16 amino acids. The CDR3 loop is CASSILSRGHTGELFF. CDR3 nucleotides: TGTGCCAGTAGTATATTAAGCAGGGGGCACACCGGGGAGCTGTTTTTT. The whole variable domain, filled in from reference TRBV19 and TRBJ2-2, reads DGGITQSPKYLFRKEGQNVTLSCEQNLNHDAMYWYRQDPGQGLRLIYYSQIVNDFQKGDIAEGYSVSREKKESFPLTVTSAQKNPTAFYLCASSILSRGHTGELFFGEGSRLTVL.

This rearrangement joins TRBV5-7 to TRBJ1-5; 7 positions agree with TRBD1. TRBV5-7 is an ORF, and what it does is uncertain. The CDR3 is 16 residues long. V shed 3 bases and J 0 bases; nucleotides not matched to a gene: 6. The CDR3, as DNA: TGTGCCAGCAGCTGGGACAGAGAGTATAGCAATCAGCCCCAGCATTTT. It yields the protein CASSWDREYSNQPQHF.

The CDR3 sequence: CASSRGTSGEEQYF. CDR3 DNA: TGTGCCAGCAGCCGGGGGACTAGCGGGGAAGAGCAGTACTTC. V gene TRBV13 combines with J gene TRBJ2-7; 13 bases align to TRBD2. With V trimmed by 5 bases and J by 7 bases, 5 bases remained unmatched. The germline gives CDR1 PRHDT, CDR2 FYEKMQ (reference sequence). The CDR3 runs 14 residues.

The chain combines TRBV6-6 with TRBJ2-5; 8 bases map to TRBD2. The germline CDR1 and CDR2 sequences are MNHNY and SVGAGI (reference sequence). The J segment lost 5 bases and the V segment lost 2 bases, leaving 4 bases of the junction unmatched. The CDR3 is 14 amino acids. The CDR3 sequence: CASSYRGGSETQYF. The CDR3 DNA reads as TGTGCCAGCAGTTACCGGGGGGGCAGTGAGACCCAGTACTTC.

The chain combines TRBV19 with TRBJ1-1; D is uncertain. The CDR3 consists of 12 residues. Germline CDR1 LNHDA, CDR2 SQIVND (reference sequence). V lost 5 bases and J 8 bases, leaving 12 bases between the germline ends. The chain's CDR3 is CASSQRGYEAFF. CDR3 bases: TGTGCCAGTAGTCAACGGGGTTACGAAGCTTTCTTT.

V is TRBV19 and J is TRBJ1-2, with D possibly matching TRBD1 (5 bases). The V end was cut by 3 bases, the J end by 4 bases, with 15 bases between. The germline V gene has CDR1 LNHDA and CDR2 SQIVND (reference sequence). The CDR3 totals 15 residues. CDR3 sequence (DNA): TGTGCCAGTAGTATGGAGCGGGACTCCCTCTATGGCTACACCTTC. Translated: CASSMERDSLYGYTF.

This sequence joins TRBV6-5 and TRBJ2-1, with unresolved D. In germline, CDR1 is MNHEY, CDR2 SVGAGI. There are 15 residues in the CDR3. V lost 0 bases and J 5 bases, leaving 11 bases between the germline ends. The CDR3 region is CASSYSISNHNEQFF. CDR3 DNA: TGTGCCAGCAGTTACTCGATTAGCAACCACAATGAGCAGTTCTTC.

The chain uses TRBV14 and TRBJ2-7, with unresolved D. Trimming cost V 6 bases and J 6 bases, with 9 bases left between them. The CDR3 extends over 11 amino acids. The germline V gene has CDR1 SGHDN and CDR2 FVKESK. CDR3 nucleotide sequence: TGTGCCAGCAGAGAGCTAGGCGAGCAGTACTTC. It encodes CASRELGEQYF.

The CDR3 region has the DNA TGTGCCAGCAGCCCAACCCCGGGAGGGTTAGATACGCAGTATTTT. Encoded protein: CASSPTPGGLDTQYF. J is TRBJ2-3 and V is TRBV7-9, with 8 positions matching TRBD2. Germline V gene sequence: CDR1 SEHNR, CDR2 FQNEAQ (reference sequence). The CDR3 is 15 amino acids. Germline trimming cut 5 bases from V and 5 bases from J; bases unmatched to any gene: 9.

The chain carries TRBV29-1 and TRBJ1-5; 7 nucleotides line up with TRBD1. Germline V gene sequence: CDR1 SQVTM, CDR2 ANQGSEA. Trimming took 5 bases from V and 6 from J; bases not matched to a gene: 4. This CDR3 has 12 residues. The CDR3 DNA reads as TGCAGCGTTCAGGCAGGGGGTCAGCCCCAGCATTTT. This encodes CSVQAGGQPQHF.

The genes are TRBV19 and TRBJ1-3; the D is unclear. Germline V gene sequence: CDR1 LNHDA, CDR2 SQIVND (reference sequence). Between the trimmed V and J ends, which lost 5 bases and 4 bases, there was a span of 12 bases. CDR3 length: 14 residues. The CDR3 nucleotides read TGTGCCAGTAGTCGCCGGACTGGAGGAAACACCATATATTTT. Translating gives CASSRRTGGNTIYF.

The chain recombines TRBV11-2 with TRBJ2-1; TRBD2 matches 11 bases. The CDR3 covers 17 residues. Germline V gene sequence: CDR1 SGHAT, CDR2 FQNNGV. V lost 2 bases and J lost 6; bases outside the gene matches: 9. CDR3 nucleotide sequence: TGTGCCAGCAGCTTACGGACTAGCGGGCCACTTCTCAATGAGCAGTTCTTC. Translated: CASSLRTSGPLLNEQFF.

V usage is TRBV9 and J usage is TRBJ1-3, with D possibly TRBD1 on 5 matching bases. CDR1 is SGDLS, CDR2 YYNGEE, per germline. The CDR3 totals 15 residues. Trimming cost V 5 bases and J 4 bases, with 16 bases left between them. CDR3 coding DNA: TGTGCCAGCAGTGACAGCTATGGGGTGGGAAACACCATATATTTT. It translates to CASSDSYGVGNTIYF.

This sequence joins TRBV7-8 and TRBJ2-7, with 9 bases that match TRBD1. The CDR3 is made up of 14 amino acids. V shed 0 bases, J shed 5 bases, and the junction held 2 bases outside the gene matches. Per the germline V gene, CDR1 is SGHVS and CDR2 is FQNEAQ. CDR3 nucleotides: TGTGCCAGCAGCTTAGCCCGGGACAGGGACGAGCAGTACTTC. It encodes CASSLARDRDEQYF.

This chain connects TRBV6-1 to TRBJ2-7, with D possibly being TRBD2 (6 bases). V was shortened by 8 bases and J by 9 bases, with 20 bases between the two germline ends. Germline V gene sequence: CDR1 MNHNS, CDR2 SASEGT. The CDR3 runs 13 residues. The CDR3 DNA sequence: TGTGCCAGCTCTCGGGAGCTATCCTGGTGGCAGTACTTC. Translated: CASSRELSWWQYF.

The chain carries TRBV5-1 and TRBJ2-5; 8 nucleotides agree with TRBD2. V was pared by 2 bases and J by 4 bases, with 4 bases of the junction left unmatched. This CDR3 is built from 14 residues. Germline CDR1 reads SGHRS; CDR2 reads YFSETQ. CDR3: CASSFREGGETQYF. CDR3 nucleotides: TGCGCCAGCAGCTTCCGGGAGGGGGGAGAGACCCAGTACTTC.

This chain links TRBV19 with TRBJ1-3; D gene unclear. CDR3 length equals 16 residues. The germline CDR1 and CDR2 sequences are LNHDA and SQIVND (reference sequence). V dropped 1 base and J dropped 0 bases, with 10 bases sitting between them. The CDR3 sequence: CASSIGLPPSGNTIYF. In DNA, the CDR3 is TGTGCCAGTAGTATAGGACTGCCTCCCTCTGGAAACACCATATATTTT.

The chain links TRBV28 to TRBJ2-5; 8 positions agree with TRBD2. J was trimmed by 5 bases and V by 6 bases; bases with no gene match: 11. Germline V gene data show CDR1 as MDHEN and CDR2 as SYDVKM. The CDR3 totals 15 residues. In DNA form, the CDR3 reads TGTGCCAGCAGAGAGGCGGGGGGCGTTGAGGAGACCCAGTACTTC. It translates to CASREAGGVEETQYF. Combining the CDR3 with reference TRBV28 and TRBJ2-5 gives the whole variable domain DVKVTQSSRYLVKRTGEKVFLECVQDMDHENMFWYRQDPGLGLRLIYFSYDVKMKEKGDIPEGYSVSREKKERFSLILESASTNQTSMYLCASREAGGVEETQYFGPGTRLLVL.

This sequence joins TRBV5-6 and TRBJ2-7; 10 positions agree with TRBD2. Germline CDR1 is SGHDT and CDR2 is YYEEEE. The trim removed 1 base at V and 12 bases at J, leaving 4 bases unmatched. CDR3 size: 12 residues. The CDR3 region is CASSLTSGNSYF. The CDR3 nucleotides read TGTGCCAGCAGCTTGACTAGCGGGAACTCGTACTTC.